The T cell receptor (beta chain) described here comes from a study of cytomegalovirus exposure and HLA in healthy donors. Trimming took 6 bases from V and 7 from J, leaving 16 bases between them. The CDR3 length is 13 residues. Germline V gives CDR1 SGHDT, CDR2 YYEEEE. This PCR relied on a set of 60 Vbeta primers and 13 Jbeta primers. Repertoires were generated with immunoSEQ multiplex PCR, while TCRdb's copy carries only in-frame clones and drops some. Here the sample spans approximately 190,000 clones, 78% being singletons. This clone was recorded a few times. This TCR was sampled from a woman aged 25-40 years in good health and CMV-seropositive. This chain links TRBV5-6 with TRBJ1-2; unclear D gene. The sample consisted of PBMCs. The CDR3 DNA follows: TGTGCCAGCACCCTTCTACGGAGAAGTGGCTACACCTTC. Translating gives CASTLLRRSGYTF.